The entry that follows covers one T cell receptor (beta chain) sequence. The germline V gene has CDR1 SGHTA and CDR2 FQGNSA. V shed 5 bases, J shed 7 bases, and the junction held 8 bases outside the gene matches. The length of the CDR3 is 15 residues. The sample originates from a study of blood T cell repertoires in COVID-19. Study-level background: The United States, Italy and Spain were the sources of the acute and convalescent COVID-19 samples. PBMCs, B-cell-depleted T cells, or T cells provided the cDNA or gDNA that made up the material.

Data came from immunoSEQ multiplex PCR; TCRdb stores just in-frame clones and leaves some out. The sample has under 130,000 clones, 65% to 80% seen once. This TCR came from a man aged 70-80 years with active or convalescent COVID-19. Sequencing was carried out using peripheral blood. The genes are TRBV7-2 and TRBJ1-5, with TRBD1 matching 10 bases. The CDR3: CASSVTGTGDQPQHF. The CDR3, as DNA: TGTGCCAGCAGCGTCACCGGGACAGGGGACCAGCCCCAGCATTTT.